This T cell receptor beta chain was found in a study of shared T cell receptors in the human thymus. Sequencing was performed with immunoSEQ multiplex PCR; in TCRdb, only in-frame clones are kept and a portion is missing. The sample holds some 700,000 clones; roughly 90% are singletons and the top ten take 0.0095% to 0.013%. This CDR3 is 13 amino acids long. CDR1 is SGDLS, CDR2 YYNGEE, per germline. The ends were cut back, 0 bases at V and 4 bases at J, with 8 bases in the middle. The same sample was also studied in work on human thymus T cells. From that study: Donation was from healthy Finnish infants who were having corrective surgery that addressed congenital heart defects. During corrective heart surgery, resections were taken, and the thymus tissue came from them. Gene usage for V and J segments appeared biased in thymic and blood repertoires.

This clonotype was obtained from a boy under two years old with a congenital heart defect. The sequenced material came from thymocytes. The chain links TRBV9 to TRBJ2-7; D is unresolved. DNA for the CDR3: TGTGCCAGCAGCGTAGTGCAGATTTACGAGCAGTACTTC. This sequence encodes CASSVVQIYEQYF.